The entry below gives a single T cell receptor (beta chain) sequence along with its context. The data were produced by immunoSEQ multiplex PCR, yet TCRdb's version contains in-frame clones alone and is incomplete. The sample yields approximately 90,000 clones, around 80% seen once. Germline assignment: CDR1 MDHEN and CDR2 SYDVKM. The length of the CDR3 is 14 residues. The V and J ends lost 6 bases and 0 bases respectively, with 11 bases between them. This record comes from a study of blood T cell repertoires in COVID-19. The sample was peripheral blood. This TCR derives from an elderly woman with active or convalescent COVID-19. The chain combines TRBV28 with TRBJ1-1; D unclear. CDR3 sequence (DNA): TGTGCCAGCAGGATCGGGATAATGAACACTGAAGCTTTCTTT. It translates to CASRIGIMNTEAFF.